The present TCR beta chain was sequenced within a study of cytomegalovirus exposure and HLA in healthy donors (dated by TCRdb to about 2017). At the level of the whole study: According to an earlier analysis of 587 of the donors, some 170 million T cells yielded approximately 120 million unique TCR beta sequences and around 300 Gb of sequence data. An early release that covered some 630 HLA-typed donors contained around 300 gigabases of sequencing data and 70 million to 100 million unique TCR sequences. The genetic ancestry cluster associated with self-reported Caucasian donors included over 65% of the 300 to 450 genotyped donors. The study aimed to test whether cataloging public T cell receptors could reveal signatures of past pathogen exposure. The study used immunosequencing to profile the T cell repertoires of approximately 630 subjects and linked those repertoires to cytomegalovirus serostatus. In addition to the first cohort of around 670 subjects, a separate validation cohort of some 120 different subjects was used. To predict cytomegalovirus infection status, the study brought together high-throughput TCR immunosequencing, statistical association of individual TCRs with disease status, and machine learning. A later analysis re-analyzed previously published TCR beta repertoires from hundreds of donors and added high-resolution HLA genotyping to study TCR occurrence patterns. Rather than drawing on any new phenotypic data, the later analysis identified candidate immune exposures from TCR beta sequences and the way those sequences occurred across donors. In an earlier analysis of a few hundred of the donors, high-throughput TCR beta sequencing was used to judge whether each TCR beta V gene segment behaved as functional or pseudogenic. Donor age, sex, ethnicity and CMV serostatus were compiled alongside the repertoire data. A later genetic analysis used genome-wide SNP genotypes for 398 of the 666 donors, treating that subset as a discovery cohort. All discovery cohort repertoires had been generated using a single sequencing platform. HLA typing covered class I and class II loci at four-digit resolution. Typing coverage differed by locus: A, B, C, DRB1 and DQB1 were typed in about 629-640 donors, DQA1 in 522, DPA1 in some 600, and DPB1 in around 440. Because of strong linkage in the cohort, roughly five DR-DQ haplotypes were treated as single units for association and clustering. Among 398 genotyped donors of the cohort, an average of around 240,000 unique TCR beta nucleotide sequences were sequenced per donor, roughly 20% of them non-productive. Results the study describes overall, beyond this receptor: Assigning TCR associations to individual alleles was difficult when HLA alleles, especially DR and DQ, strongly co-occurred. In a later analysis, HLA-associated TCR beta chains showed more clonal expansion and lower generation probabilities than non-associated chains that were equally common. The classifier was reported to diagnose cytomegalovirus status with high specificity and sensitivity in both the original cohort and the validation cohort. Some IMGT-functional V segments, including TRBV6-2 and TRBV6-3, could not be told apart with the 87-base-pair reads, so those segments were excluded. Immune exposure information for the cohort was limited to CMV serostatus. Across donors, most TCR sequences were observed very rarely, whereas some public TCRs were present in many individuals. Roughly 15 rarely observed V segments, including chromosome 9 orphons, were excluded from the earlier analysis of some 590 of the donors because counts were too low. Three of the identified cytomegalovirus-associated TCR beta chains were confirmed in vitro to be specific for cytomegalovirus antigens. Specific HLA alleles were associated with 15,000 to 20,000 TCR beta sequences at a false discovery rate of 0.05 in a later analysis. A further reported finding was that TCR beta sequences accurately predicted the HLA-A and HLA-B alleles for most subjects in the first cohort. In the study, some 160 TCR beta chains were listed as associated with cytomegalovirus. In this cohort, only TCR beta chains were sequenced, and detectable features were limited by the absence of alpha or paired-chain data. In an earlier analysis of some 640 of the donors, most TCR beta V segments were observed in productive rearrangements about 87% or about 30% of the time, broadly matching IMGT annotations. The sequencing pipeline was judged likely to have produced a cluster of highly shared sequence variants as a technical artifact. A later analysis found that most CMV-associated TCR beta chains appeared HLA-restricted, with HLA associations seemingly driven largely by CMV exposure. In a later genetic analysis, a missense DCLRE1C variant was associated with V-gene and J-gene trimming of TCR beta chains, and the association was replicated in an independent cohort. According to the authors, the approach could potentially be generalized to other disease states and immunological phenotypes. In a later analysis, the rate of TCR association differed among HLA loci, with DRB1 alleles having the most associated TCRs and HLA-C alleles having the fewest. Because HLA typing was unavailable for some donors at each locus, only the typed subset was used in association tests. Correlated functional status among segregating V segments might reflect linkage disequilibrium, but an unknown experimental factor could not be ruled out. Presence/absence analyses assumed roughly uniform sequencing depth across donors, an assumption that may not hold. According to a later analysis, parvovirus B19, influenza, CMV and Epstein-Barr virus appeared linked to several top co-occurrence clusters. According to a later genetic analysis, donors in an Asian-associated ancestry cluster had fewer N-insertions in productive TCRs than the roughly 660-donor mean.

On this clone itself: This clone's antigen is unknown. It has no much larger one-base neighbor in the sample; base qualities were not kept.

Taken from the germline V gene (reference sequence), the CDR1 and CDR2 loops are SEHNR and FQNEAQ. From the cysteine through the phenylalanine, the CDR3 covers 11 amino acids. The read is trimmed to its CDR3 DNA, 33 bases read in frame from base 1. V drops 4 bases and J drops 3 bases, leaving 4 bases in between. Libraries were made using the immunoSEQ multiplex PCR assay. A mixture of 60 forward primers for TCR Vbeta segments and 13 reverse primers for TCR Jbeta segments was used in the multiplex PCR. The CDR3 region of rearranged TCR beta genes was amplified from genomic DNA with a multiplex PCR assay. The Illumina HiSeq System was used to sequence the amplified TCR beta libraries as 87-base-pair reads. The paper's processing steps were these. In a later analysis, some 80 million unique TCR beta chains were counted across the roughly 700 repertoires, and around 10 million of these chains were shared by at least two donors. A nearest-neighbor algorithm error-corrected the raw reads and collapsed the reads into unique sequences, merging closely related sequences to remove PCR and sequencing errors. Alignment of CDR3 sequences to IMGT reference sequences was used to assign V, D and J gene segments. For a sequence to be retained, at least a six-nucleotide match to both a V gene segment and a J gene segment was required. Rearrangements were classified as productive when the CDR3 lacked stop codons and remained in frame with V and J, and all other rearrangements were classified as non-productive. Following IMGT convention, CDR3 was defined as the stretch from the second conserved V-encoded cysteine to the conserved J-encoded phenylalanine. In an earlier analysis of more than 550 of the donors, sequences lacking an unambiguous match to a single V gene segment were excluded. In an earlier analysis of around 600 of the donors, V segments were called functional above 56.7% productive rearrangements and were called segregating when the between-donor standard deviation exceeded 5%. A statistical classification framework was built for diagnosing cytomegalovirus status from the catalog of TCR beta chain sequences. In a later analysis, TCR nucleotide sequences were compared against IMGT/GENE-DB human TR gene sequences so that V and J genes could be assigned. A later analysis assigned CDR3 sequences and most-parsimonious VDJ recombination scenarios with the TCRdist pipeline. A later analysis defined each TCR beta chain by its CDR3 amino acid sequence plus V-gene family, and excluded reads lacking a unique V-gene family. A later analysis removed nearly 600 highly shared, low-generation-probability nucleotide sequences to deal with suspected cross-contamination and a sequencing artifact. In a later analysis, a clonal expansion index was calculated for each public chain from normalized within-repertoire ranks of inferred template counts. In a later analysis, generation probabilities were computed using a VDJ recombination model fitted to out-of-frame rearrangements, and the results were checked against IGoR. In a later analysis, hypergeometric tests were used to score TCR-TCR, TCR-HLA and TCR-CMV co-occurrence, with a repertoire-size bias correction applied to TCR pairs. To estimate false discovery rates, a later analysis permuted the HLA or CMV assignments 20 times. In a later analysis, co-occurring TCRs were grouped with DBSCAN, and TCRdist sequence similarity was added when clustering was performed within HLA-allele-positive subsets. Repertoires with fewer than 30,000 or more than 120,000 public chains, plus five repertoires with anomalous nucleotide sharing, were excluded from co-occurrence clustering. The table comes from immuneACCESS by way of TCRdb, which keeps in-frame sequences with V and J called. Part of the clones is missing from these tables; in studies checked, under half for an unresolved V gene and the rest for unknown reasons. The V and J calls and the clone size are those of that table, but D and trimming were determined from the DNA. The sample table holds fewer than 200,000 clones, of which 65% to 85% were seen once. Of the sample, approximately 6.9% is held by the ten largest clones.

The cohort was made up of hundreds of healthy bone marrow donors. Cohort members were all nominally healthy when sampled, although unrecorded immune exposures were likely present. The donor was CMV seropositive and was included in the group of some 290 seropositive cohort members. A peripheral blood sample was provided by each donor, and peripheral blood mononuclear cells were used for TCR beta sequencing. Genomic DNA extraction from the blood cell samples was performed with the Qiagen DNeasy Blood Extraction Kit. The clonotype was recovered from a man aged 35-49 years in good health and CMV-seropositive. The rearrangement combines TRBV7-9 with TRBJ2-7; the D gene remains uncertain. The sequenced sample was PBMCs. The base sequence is TGTGCCAGCAGCTCCCTCTACGAGCAGTACTTC. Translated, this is CASSSLYEQYF.